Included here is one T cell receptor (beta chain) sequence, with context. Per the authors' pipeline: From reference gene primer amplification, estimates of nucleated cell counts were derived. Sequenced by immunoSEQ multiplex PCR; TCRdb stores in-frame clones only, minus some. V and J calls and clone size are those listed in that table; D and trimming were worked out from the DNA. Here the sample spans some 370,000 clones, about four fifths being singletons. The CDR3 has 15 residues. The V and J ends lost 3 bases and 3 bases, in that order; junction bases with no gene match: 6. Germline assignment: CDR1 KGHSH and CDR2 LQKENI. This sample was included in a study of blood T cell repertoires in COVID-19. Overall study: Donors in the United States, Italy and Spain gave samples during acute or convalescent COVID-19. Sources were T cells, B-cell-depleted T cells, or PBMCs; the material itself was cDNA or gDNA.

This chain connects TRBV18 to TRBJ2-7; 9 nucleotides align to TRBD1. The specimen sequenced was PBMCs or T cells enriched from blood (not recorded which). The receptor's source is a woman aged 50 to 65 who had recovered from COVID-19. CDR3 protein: CASSPGTGRLYEQYF. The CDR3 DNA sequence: TGTGCCAGCTCACCCGGGACAGGGCGACTCTACGAGCAGTACTTC.